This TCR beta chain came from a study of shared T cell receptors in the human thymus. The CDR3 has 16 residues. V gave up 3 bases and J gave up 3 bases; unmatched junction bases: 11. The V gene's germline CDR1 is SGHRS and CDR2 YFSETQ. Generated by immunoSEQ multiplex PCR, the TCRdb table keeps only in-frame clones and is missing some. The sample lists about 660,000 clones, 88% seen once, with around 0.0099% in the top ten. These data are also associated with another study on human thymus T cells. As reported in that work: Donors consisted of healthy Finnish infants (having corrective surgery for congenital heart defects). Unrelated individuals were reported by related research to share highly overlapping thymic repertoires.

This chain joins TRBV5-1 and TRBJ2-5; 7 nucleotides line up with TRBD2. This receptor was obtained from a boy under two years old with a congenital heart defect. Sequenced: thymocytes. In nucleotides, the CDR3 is TGCGCCAGCAGCTGGCCATCGCCAGCGGGAAAAGAGACCCAGTACTTC. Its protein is CASSWPSPAGKETQYF.